The clone carrying this T cell receptor beta chain was seen a handful of times. Its antigen is as yet unknown. The CDR3 loop spans 16 amino acids. The V and J ends lost 0 bases and 5 bases, in that order; junction bases with no gene match: 9. From germline, CDR1 is DFQATT and CDR2 SNEGSKA (reference sequence). The sample originates from a study of T cells after yellow fever vaccination. Study results and limitations: Primary-vaccination clones mostly resurfaced post-booster (just under 98% CD4, roughly 90% CD8). Clonotypes shared by both compartments, CD4 and CD8, made up a small share. Researchers cautioned that FACS-sorted repertoires could harbor abundant clonotypes contaminating from the bulk population.

From the 5' RACE reads, TCRdb called clonotypes with MiXCR, one entry per CDR3 protein. Altogether some 350,000 distinct CDR3 sequences are present, approximately 10% being singletons, with the ten largest covering around 19%. The sequence derives from a man aged 18 to 30 who received the YFV17D yellow fever vaccine. The sequencing here drew on PBMCs, taken on the day of the first yellow fever vaccination. V is TRBV20-1 and J is TRBJ2-5; 10 nucleotides align to TRBD1. CDR3 DNA: TGCAGTGCTAGAGATCTTCGGGACAGGGGACGCGAGACCCAGTACTTC. Residues: CSARDLRDRGRETQYF.